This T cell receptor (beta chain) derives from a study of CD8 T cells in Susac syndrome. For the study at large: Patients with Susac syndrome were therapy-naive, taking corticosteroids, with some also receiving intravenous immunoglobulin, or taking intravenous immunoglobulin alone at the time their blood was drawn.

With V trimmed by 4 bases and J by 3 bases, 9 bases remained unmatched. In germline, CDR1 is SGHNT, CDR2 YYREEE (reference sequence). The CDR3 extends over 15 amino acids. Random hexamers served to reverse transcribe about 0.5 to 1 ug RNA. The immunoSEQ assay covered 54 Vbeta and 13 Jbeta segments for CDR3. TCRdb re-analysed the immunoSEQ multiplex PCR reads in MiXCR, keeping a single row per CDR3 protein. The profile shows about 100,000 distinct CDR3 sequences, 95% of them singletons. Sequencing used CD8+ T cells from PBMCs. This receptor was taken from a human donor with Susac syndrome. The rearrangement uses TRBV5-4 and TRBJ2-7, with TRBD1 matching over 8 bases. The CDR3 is CASSKGTGKLYEQYF. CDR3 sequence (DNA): TGTGCCAGCAGCAAAGGGACAGGAAAACTCTACGAGCAGTACTTC.